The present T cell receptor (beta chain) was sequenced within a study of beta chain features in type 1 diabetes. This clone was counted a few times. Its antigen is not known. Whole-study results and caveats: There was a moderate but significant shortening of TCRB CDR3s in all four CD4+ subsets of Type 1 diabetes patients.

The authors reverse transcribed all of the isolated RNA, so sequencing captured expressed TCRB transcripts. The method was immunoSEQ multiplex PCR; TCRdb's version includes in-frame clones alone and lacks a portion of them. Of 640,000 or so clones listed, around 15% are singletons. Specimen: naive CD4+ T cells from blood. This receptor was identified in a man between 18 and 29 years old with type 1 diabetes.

CDR3 nucleotides: TGTGCCATCAGTCCGGCGGTCTCTGGGGCCAACGTCCTGACTTTC. Protein: CAISPAVSGANVLTF. The chain employs TRBV10-3 and TRBJ2-6, with D hard to call. Germline V gene data show CDR1 as ENHRY and CDR2 as SYGVKD. CDR3 length: 15 residues. The V end was cut by 5 bases, the J end by 0 bases, with 8 bases between.